These 28 T cell receptor beta chains were sequenced from one sample in a study of T cell repertoires in cytomegalovirus infection. What these receptors recognize is not known. From the reads, TCRdb called clonotypes with MiXCR, one entry per CDR3 protein. The sample contains around 100,000 distinct CDR3 sequences, about a tenth of which appear only once. Sequenced sample: PBMCs, sequenced either directly or after in vitro stimulation (not recorded which). Receptor source: a human donor in good health (CMV status not recorded). Some clones in this sample may be carry-over from other donors' samples.

This clonotype occurred a few times. The V call is TRBV4-1, the J call TRBJ1-4; D gene unclear. The CDR3 is made up of 17 amino acids. The germline V gene encodes CDR1 MGHRA and CDR2 YSYEKL. The germline V and J ends were trimmed by 0 bases and 0 bases, with 11 bases remaining between them. The CDR3 nucleotides are TGCGCCAGCAGCCAAGAAGGTCCGCCTGCAACTAATGAAAAACTGTTTTTT. Its protein product is CASSQEGPPATNEKLFF.

Many counts were recorded for this clonotype. The V call is TRBV5-1, the J call TRBJ1-1; D is undetermined. Deletions cut 6 bases from V and 0 bases from J, with 9 bases between. Germline CDR1 is SGHRS and CDR2 is YFSETQ. The CDR3 runs to 13 residues. The CDR3, as DNA: TGCGCCAGCACCGGCCAGGTGAACACTGAAGCTTTCTTT. This gives the protein CASTGQVNTEAFF.

On this clonotype: A much larger clone sits a single nucleotide away, making a read error possible. The chain recombines TRBV12-3 or TRBV12-4 with TRBJ2-1; 11 positions match TRBD2. The better agreement between TRBJ2-7 and the DNA end casts doubt on the J call. This CDR3 is built from 15 residues. CDR3 loop: CASSNSGRAHNEQYF. The DNA of the CDR3 is TGTGCCAGCAGTAATAGCGGGAGGGCCCATAATGAGCAGTACTTC.

There are many counts of this clonotype. The chain joins TRBV7-2 to TRBJ2-7; either TRBD1 or TRBD2 may supply D (6 bases each). The V end lost 5 bases, the J end lost 6 bases, and 32 bases lay between the germline ends. CDR1 and CDR2 from the germline V gene are SGHTA and FQGNSA. This CDR3 is 19 amino acids long. CDR3 sequence: CASSRTGAGVPCGSGEQYV. CDR3 nucleotide sequence: TGTGCCAGCAGCCGCACGGGGGCGGGCGTCCCTTGTGGTTCTGGCGAGCAGTACGTC.

This clonotype was seen ten or more times. This rearrangement joins TRBV7-8 to TRBJ2-5; D is tentatively TRBD1 or TRBD2 (5 bases each). Germline-derived CDR1 and CDR2 are SGHVS and FQNEAQ. The CDR3 is 14 amino acids. V was clipped by 3 bases and J by 5 bases, with 13 bases between them. In DNA form, the CDR3 reads TGTGCCAGCAGCTTGAGTGGGGGATGGGAGACCCAGTACTTC. It yields the protein CASSLSGGWETQYF. The full variable domain, completed using reference TRBV7-8 and TRBJ2-5, is GAGVSQSPRYKVAKRGQDVALRCDPISGHVSLFWYQQALGQGPEFLTYFQNEAQLDKSGLPSDRFFAERPEGSVSTLKIQRTQQEDSAVYLCASSLSGGWETQYFGPGTRLLVL.

This clonotype appeared many times. The rearrangement uses TRBV7-6 and TRBJ1-2; a weak D match, TRBD1 (6 bases). Germline CDR1 is SGHVS and CDR2 is FNYEAQ. The germline V and J ends were trimmed by 5 bases and 5 bases, with 9 bases remaining between them. The CDR3 runs to 12 residues. CDR3: CASSPGAYGYTF. CDR3 nucleotides: TGTGCCAGCAGCCCAGGGGCTTATGGCTACACCTTC.

In this sample, this clonotype turned up many times. The chain joins TRBV7-2 to TRBJ2-3; D may be TRBD1 (5 bases). Germline loops: CDR1 SGHTA, CDR2 FQGNSA. The CDR3 contains 15 residues. Trimming shortened V by 3 bases and J by 0 bases, and 10 bases separated the two germline ends. CDR3 DNA: TGTGCCAGCAGCTTCGTAGGGGATAGCACAGATACGCAGTATTTT. Translating gives CASSFVGDSTDTQYF.

This sequence joins TRBV20-1 and TRBJ2-1, with 9 bases aligning to TRBD2. Germline trimming cut 3 bases from V and 0 bases from J; bases unmatched to any gene: 9. Germline V lookup: CDR1 DFQATT, CDR2 SNEGSKA (reference sequence). The CDR3 contains 17 residues. This chain's CDR3 is CSASGIAGASSYNEQFF. The CDR3 DNA reads as TGCAGTGCTAGCGGGATAGCGGGAGCTTCCTCCTACAATGAGCAGTTCTTC.

This clonotype showed up many times. The chain couples TRBV7-2 to TRBJ2-5, with TRBD2 identical over 11 bases. The V gene's germline CDR1 is SGHTA and CDR2 FQGNSA. V shed 8 bases, J shed 5 bases, and the junction held 10 bases outside the gene matches. This CDR3 comprises 15 residues. In nucleotides, the CDR3 is TGTGCCAGCCAATTAGCGGGAGGGTTCGGGGAGACCCAGTACTTC. It translates to CASQLAGGFGETQYF.

This clonotype was counted many times. This sequence joins TRBV19 and TRBJ1-2, with TRBD1 identical over 8 bases. The CDR3 runs 14 residues. In germline, CDR1 is LNHDA, CDR2 SQIVND (reference sequence). J gave up 5 bases and V 1 base, and 3 bases lay outside the gene matches. CDR3 loop: CASSIAGQGYGYTF. In DNA form, the CDR3 reads TGTGCCAGTAGTATAGCCGGACAGGGATATGGCTACACCTTC.

This clonotype was counted at least ten times. The chain recombines TRBV6-2 or TRBV6-3 with TRBJ2-1; D perhaps matches TRBD2 (7 bases). CDR3 length: 16 residues. Trimming took 4 bases from V and 7 from J, leaving 20 bases between them. Germline values: CDR1 MNHEY, CDR2 SVGEGT. The CDR3 spells CASSFGLGGGSNEQFF. CDR3 nucleotide sequence: TGTGCCAGCAGTTTCGGACTAGGAGGGGGGTCTAATGAGCAGTTCTTC.

Regarding this clonotype: A much larger clone differs from this one at a single base, so this may be a read error. The genes are TRBV18 and TRBJ2-3; the D is unclear. The CDR3 is 12 amino acids. Germline V gene lookup returns CDR1 KGHSH and CDR2 LQKENI. The CDR3 here is CVSSSTPDTQYF. The CDR3, as DNA: TGTGTCAGCTCATCGACCCCAGATACGCAGTATTTT.

This clonotype has a handful of counts. The V call is TRBV5-1, the J call TRBJ2-5; the D is unclear. CDR3 size: 13 residues. Germline V gene sequence: CDR1 SGHRS, CDR2 YFSETQ. V gave up 3 bases and J gave up 5 bases, with 11 bases separating them. The CDR3 nucleotides are TGCGCCAGCAGCTCCTTTTCTTCGGAGACCCAGTACTTC. This codes for CASSSFSSETQYF.

In this sample, this clonotype turned up many times. The rearrangement links TRBV27 to TRBJ2-3; 8 bases line up with TRBD2. This CDR3 is 18 amino acids long. Germline CDR1 and CDR2: MNHEY and SMNVEV (reference sequence). V lost 3 bases and J lost 3; bases outside the gene matches: 14. DNA of the CDR3: TGTGCCAGCAGTTTGAGGGGCTCCCTTAGCGGGACGACAGATACGCAGTATTTT. Translating gives CASSLRGSLSGTTDTQYF.

This clonotype was observed many times. The gene calls are TRBV6-2 or TRBV6-3 and TRBJ2-7, with D perhaps matching TRBD1 or TRBD2 (5 bases each). The CDR3 totals 18 residues. V lost 6 bases, J lost 3 bases, and 27 bases lay in between. Germline-derived CDR1 and CDR2 are MNHEY and SVGEGT. The CDR3 bases are TGTGCCAGCAGCCGAGGGACGGACCTCCCCTTCCTGTTCTACGAGCAGTACGTC. Its protein is CASSRGTDLPFLFYEQYV.

This clonotype appeared a few times. The chain recombines TRBV5-1 with TRBJ2-3, with 13 bases matching TRBD2. The V and J ends lost 7 bases and 4 bases, in that order; junction bases with no gene match: 3. The CDR3 is 14 residues long. Germline CDR1 SGHRS, CDR2 YFSETQ. The CDR3 here is CASGGLAGPDTQYF. The CDR3 nucleotides read TGCGCCAGCGGGGGACTAGCGGGACCAGATACGCAGTATTTT.

This clonotype was seen ten or more times. The rearrangement uses TRBV12-3 or TRBV12-4 and TRBJ2-5, with unresolved D. The CDR3 spans 11 residues. V was clipped by 3 bases and J by 4 bases, with 3 bases between them. The CDR3 here is CASSFSETQYF. CDR3 DNA: TGTGCCAGCAGTTTTTCAGAGACCCAGTACTTC.

This clonotype was seen repeatedly, ten times or more. The chain uses TRBV12-5 and TRBJ1-1, with TRBD1 matching over 8 bases. This CDR3 spans 14 amino acids. The germline V gene encodes CDR1 LGHNT and CDR2 FRNRAP. With 7 bases clipped from V and 2 bases from J, the junction kept 6 bases outside the gene matches. This CDR3 reads CASAPGQGNTEAFF. The CDR3 bases are TGTGCTAGTGCCCCCGGACAGGGTAACACTGAAGCTTTCTTT.

This chain joins TRBV6-2 or TRBV6-3 and TRBJ1-5, with D unresolved. V was shortened by 2 bases and J by 7 bases, with 12 bases between the two germline ends. Per the germline V gene, CDR1 is MNHEY and CDR2 is SVGEGT. The CDR3 length is 14 residues. The CDR3: CASSYRGNGQPQHF. CDR3 nucleotide sequence: TGTGCCAGCAGTTACCGCGGAAACGGCCAGCCCCAGCATTTT.

The rearrangement joins TRBV13 to TRBJ1-1; 7 bases agree with TRBD1. V trimming: 5 bases; J trimming: 3 bases; junction bases outside the gene matches: 6. Germline values: CDR1 PRHDT, CDR2 FYEKMQ (reference sequence). CDR3 length: 14 amino acids. The CDR3 reads CASSLDREDTEAFF. The CDR3 region has the DNA TGTGCCAGCAGCCTCGACAGGGAGGACACTGAAGCTTTCTTT. Full variable domain (outside the CDR3, taken from reference TRBV13 and TRBJ1-1): AAGVIQSPRHLIKEKRETATLKCYPIPRHDTVYWYQQGPGQDPQFLISFYEKMQSDKGSIPDRFSAQQFSDYHSELNMSSLELGDSALYFCASSLDREDTEAFFGQGTRLTVV.

This clonotype was seen only a few times. This chain links TRBV6-6 with TRBJ2-6, with a weak D call TRBD2 (5 bases). Trimming removed 8 bases from V and 6 bases from J, with 14 bases in between. The CDR3 is 14 residues long. Germline CDR1 MNHNY, CDR2 SVGAGI (reference sequence). The CDR3: CASHSRGLANVLTF. CDR3 DNA: TGTGCCAGCCATTCCCGGGGTCTGGCCAACGTCCTGACTTTC.

This clonotype was picked up many times. V gene TRBV5-1 combines with J gene TRBJ1-5; D unclear. This CDR3 region has 15 residues. Germline CDR1 SGHRS, CDR2 YFSETQ. V lost 4 bases and J lost 0, with 11 bases in between. This chain's CDR3 is CASSLDGNSNQPQHF. In DNA form, the CDR3 reads TGCGCCAGCAGCCTTGACGGAAATAGCAATCAGCCCCAGCATTTT.

This clonotype has at least ten counts. The chain links TRBV7-2 to TRBJ2-3, with a possible D match to TRBD2 (5 bases). Trimming stripped 5 bases from V and 0 bases from J, with 9 bases between. This CDR3 comprises 14 residues. Germline CDR1 and CDR2: SGHTA and FQGNSA. The CDR3 sequence is CASSRGLSTDTQYF. As DNA, the CDR3 is TGTGCCAGCAGCCGCGGGTTAAGCACAGATACGCAGTATTTT.

There are a few counts of this clonotype. The V call is TRBV27, the J call TRBJ1-2; the match to TRBD1 covers 7 bases. Germline V CDR1 and CDR2: MNHEY, SMNVEV (reference sequence). This CDR3 comprises 13 residues. After removal of 4 bases from V and 4 bases from J, the junction contained 3 bases not matched to a gene. The DNA for the CDR3 is TGTGCCAGCAGTTCACAGGGGCCCTATGGCTACACCTTC. This encodes CASSSQGPYGYTF.

There are a few counts of this clonotype. The chain couples TRBV5-8 to TRBJ2-7; D possibly matches TRBD1 or TRBD2 (5 bases each). This CDR3 has 18 amino acids. V lost 4 bases and J 2 bases, leaving 25 bases between the germline ends. CDR1 is SGHTS and CDR2 is YDEGEE in the germline V gene. The DNA of the CDR3 is TGTGCCAGCAGCGAGAACCGGGGCCTGAAGGAGTGGACCTACGAGCAGTACTTC. It encodes CASSENRGLKEWTYEQYF.

Concerning this clonotype itself: The conserved final phenylalanine or tryptophan is absent from the CDR3, which likely points to a read error. The chain carries TRBV7-8 and TRBJ2-7; D gene unclear. V was trimmed by 0 bases and J by 1 base, leaving 13 bases between them. CDR1 and CDR2 from the germline V gene are SGHVS and FQNEAQ. This CDR3 has 16 amino acids. In DNA form, the CDR3 reads TGTGCCAGCAGCTTAGCCCCCTTGGGCTCGTCCTACGAGCAGTACCTC. It yields the protein CASSLAPLGSSYEQYL.

This clonotype was seen at least ten times. The V call is TRBV7-2, the J call TRBJ1-5; 8 positions agree with TRBD1. The CDR3 loop spans 16 amino acids. Looked up from germline, CDR1 is SGHTA and CDR2 is FQGNSA. After removal of 5 bases from V and 1 base from J, the junction contained 7 bases not matched to a gene. CDR3: CASSVTGGPSNQPQHF. In DNA, the CDR3 is TGTGCCAGCAGCGTCACAGGGGGTCCAAGCAATCAGCCCCAGCATTTT.

This clonotype came up many times. The chain has TRBV7-2 and TRBJ2-7, with TRBD2 matching over 9 bases. V lost 1 base and J lost 12; bases outside the gene matches: 10. The CDR3 has 14 amino acids. Germline V lookup: CDR1 SGHTA, CDR2 FQGNSA. As DNA, the CDR3 is TGTGCCAGCAGCTTAGGGCTAGCGGGATCTAGTCCGTACGTC. It codes for CASSLGLAGSSPYV.